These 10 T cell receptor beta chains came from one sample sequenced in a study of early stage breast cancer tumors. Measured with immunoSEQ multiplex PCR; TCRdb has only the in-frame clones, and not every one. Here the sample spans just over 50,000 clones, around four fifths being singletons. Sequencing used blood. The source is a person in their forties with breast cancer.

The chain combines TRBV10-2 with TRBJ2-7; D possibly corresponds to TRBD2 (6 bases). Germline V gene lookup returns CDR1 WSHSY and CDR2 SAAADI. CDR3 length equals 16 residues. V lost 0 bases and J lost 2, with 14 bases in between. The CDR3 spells CASSESTGGVPYEQYF. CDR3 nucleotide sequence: TGCGCCAGCAGTGAGTCGACCGGGGGTGTCCCCTACGAGCAGTACTTC.

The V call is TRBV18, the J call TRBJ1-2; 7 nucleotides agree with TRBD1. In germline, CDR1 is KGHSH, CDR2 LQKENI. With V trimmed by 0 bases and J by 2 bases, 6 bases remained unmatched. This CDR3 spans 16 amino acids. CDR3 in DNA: TGTGCCAGCTCACCACCGTCAGGGGGTACGAACTATGGCTACACCTTC. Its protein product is CASSPPSGGTNYGYTF.

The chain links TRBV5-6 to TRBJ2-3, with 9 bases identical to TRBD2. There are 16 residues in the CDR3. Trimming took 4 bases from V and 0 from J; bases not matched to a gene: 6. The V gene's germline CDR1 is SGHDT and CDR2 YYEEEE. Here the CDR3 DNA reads TGTGCCAGCAGCACTGGACTAGCGACTAGCACAGATACGCAGTATTTT. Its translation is CASSTGLATSTDTQYF.

As DNA, the CDR3 is TGTGCCAGCAGTTCTCCTGGCAGGGCGGGGGGGACCGGGGAGCTGTTTTTT. It encodes CASSSPGRAGGTGELFF. The rearrangement links TRBV27 to TRBJ2-2; 9 bases fit TRBD2. CDR1 MNHEY and CDR2 SMNVEV come from the germline V gene (reference sequence). This CDR3 has 17 amino acids. V lost 4 bases, J lost 5 bases, and 11 bases stayed unmatched.

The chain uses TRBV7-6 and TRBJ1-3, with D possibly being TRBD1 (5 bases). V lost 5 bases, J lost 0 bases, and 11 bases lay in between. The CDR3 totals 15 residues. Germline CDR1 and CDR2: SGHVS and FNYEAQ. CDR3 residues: CASSPTGNSGNTIYF. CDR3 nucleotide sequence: TGTGCCAGCAGCCCCACAGGCAACTCTGGAAACACCATATATTTT.

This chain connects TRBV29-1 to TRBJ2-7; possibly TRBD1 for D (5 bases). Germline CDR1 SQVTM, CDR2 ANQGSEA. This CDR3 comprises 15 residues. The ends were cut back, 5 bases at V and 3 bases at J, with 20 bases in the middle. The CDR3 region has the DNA TGCAGCGTTATACTGGGAATGGCAGGGCTCTACGAGCAGTACTTC. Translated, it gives CSVILGMAGLYEQYF.

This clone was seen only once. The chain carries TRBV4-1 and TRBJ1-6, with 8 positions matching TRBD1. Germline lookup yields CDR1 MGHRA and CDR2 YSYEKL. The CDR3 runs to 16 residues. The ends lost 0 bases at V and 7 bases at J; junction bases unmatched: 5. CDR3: CASSQDFGQGNSPLHF. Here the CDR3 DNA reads TGCGCCAGCAGCCAAGATTTCGGACAGGGAAATTCACCCCTCCACTTT.

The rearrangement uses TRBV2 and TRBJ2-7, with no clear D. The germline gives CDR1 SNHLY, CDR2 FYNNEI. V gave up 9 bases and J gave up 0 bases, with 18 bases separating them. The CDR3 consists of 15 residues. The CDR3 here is CARQEDGSSSYEQYF. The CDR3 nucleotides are TGTGCCAGACAAGAGGACGGCAGCAGCTCCTACGAGCAGTACTTC.

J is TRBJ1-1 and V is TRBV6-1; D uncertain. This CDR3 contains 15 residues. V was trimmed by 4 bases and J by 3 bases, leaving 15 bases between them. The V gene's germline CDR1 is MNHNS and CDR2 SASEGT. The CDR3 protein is CASSGHKSWDTEAFF. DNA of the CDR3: TGTGCCAGCAGTGGACACAAAAGTTGGGACACTGAAGCTTTCTTT.

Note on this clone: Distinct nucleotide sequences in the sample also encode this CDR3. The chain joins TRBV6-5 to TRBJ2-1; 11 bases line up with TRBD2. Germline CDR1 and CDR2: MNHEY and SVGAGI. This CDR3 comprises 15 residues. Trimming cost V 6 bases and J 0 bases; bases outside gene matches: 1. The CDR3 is CASRTSGSSYNEQFF. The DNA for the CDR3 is TGTGCCAGCAGAACTAGCGGGAGCTCCTACAATGAGCAGTTCTTC.